This TCR beta chain comes out of a study of T cells in Graves' hyperthyroidism and ophthalmopathy. Notes on the study in general: Most thyroid clonotypes expanded above 0.001 were also detected in blood.

For this clonotype: Its antigen is unidentified.

Amplification yielded TCR beta CDR3 regions, with RNA transcripts as the source. When the TCR CDR3 underwent first-round RT-PCR, the HTBI primer set was used. TCRdb reprocessed the multiplex PCR reads with MiXCR, giving one entry per CDR3 protein. The sample lists about 250,000 distinct CDR3 sequences; 24% were seen once. The germline V and J ends were trimmed by 3 bases and 0 bases, with 11 bases remaining between them. Germline V gene data show CDR1 as KGHSH and CDR2 as LQKENI. This CDR3 has 15 residues. Sequencing was performed on blood. The TCR comes from a woman aged 40 to 50 with Graves' ophthalmopathy. The chain carries TRBV18 and TRBJ1-1, with a tentative D call TRBD1 (6 bases). The CDR3 DNA reads TGTGCCAGCTCACCGGAGGGGGGAGTGAACACTGAAGCTTTCTTT. Translation gives CASSPEGGVNTEAFF.